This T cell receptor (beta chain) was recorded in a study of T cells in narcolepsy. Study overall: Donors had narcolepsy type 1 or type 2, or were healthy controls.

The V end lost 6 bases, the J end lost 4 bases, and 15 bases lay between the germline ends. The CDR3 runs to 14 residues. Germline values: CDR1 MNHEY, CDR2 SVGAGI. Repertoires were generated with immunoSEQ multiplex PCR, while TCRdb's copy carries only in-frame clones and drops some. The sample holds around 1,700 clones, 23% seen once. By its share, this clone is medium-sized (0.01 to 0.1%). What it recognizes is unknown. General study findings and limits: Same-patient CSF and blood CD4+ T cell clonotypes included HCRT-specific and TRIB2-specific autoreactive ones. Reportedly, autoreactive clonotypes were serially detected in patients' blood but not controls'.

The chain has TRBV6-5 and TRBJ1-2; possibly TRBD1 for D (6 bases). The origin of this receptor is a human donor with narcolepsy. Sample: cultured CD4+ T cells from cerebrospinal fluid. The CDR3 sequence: CASRPGRGIYGYTF. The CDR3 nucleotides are TGTGCCAGCAGACCCGGGAGGGGGATCTATGGCTACACCTTC.